These 28 T cell receptor beta chains share one sample of origin, sequenced in a study of regulatory T cells in long-lasting Graves disease. The time point denotes: newly diagnosed GD, antithyroid drugs for less than 3 months. Preparation of the TCR library used RNA extracted from PBMCs. Researchers made TCR beta libraries by using iRepertoire HTBI primers and running Arm-PCR on CDR3 regions. A single record per CDR3 protein comes from TCRdb applying MiXCR to the multiplex PCR reads. This table has 400,000 to 550,000 distinct CDR3 sequences, 14% to 15% appearing once. This sample was shared with a second study, whose subject was T cells in Graves' hyperthyroidism and ophthalmopathy.

Sequenced material: peripheral blood mononuclear cells (PBMCs), taken at new diagnosis, from a patient treated with antithyroid drugs. Source of these receptors: a woman aged 25 to 39 with Graves disease.

The gene calls are TRBV25-1 and TRBJ1-2, with TRBD1 matching 8 bases. The CDR3 has 16 residues. V shed 0 bases and J 0 bases; nucleotides not matched to a gene: 3. Germline-derived CDR1 and CDR2 are MGHDK and SYGVNS. The chain's CDR3 is CASSEYAQGANYGYTF. In DNA, the CDR3 is TGTGCCAGCAGTGAATATGCACAGGGGGCTAACTATGGCTACACCTTC.

The V call is TRBV9, the J call TRBJ1-1; D might be TRBD1 (6 bases). The CDR3 has 15 residues. Germline CDR1 reads SGDLS; CDR2 reads YYNGEE. V shed 4 bases and J shed 6 bases, with 19 bases lying between them. The CDR3 loop reads CASSLEGGSGSEAFF. CDR3 DNA: TGTGCCAGCAGCCTCGAGGGGGGCTCGGGGTCTGAAGCTTTCTTT.

In this sample, this clonotype turned up many times. The V gene is TRBV28, the J gene TRBJ2-3; the match to TRBD2 covers 14 bases. Trimming took 3 bases from V and 7 from J; bases not matched to a gene: 9. This CDR3 spans 17 amino acids. Germline V CDR1 and CDR2: MDHEN, SYDVKM. The CDR3 nucleotides read TGTGCCAGCAGTTTGCACACCGGGACTAGCGGGAGTTATACGCAGTATTTT. This translates into CASSLHTGTSGSYTQYF.

This clonotype was seen repeatedly, ten times or more. DNA for the CDR3: TGTGCCAGCAGTGTCGCAGGGCCGGGCTACGAGCAGTACTTC. Its protein product is CASSVAGPGYEQYF. The chain links TRBV2 to TRBJ2-7; a weak D match, TRBD1 (5 bases). Between the trimmed V and J ends, which lost 4 bases and 3 bases, there was a span of 13 bases. The CDR3 length is 14 residues. Germline CDR1 and CDR2: SNHLY and FYNNEI.

This clonotype has a count of ten or more. The chain recombines TRBV12-3 or TRBV12-4 with TRBJ2-7; D is unclear. The CDR3 spans 15 residues. The germline V and J ends were trimmed by 1 base and 0 bases, with 10 bases remaining between them. The CDR3 loop reads CASSLGVRSSYEQYF. Here the CDR3 DNA reads TGTGCCAGCAGTTTAGGCGTCAGGAGCTCCTACGAGCAGTACTTC.

Regarding this clonotype: A much larger clonotype is one base distant, so this may be a read error. The rearrangement uses TRBV11-2 and TRBJ2-7; D possibly corresponds to TRBD2 (6 bases). The V gene lost 5 bases and the J gene lost 0 bases, with 14 bases spanning the gap. The CDR3 has 15 amino acids. Germline CDR1 reads SGHAT; CDR2 reads FQNNGV. The CDR3 is CASSDIPGLSYEQYF. CDR3 coding DNA: TGTGCCAGCAGCGATATCCCGGGACTCTCCTACGAGCAGTACTTC.

This clonotype was counted at least ten times. The rearrangement uses TRBV28 and TRBJ2-1; maybe TRBD1 (5 bases). Trimming stripped 4 bases from V and 3 bases from J, with 19 bases between. The CDR3 is 17 residues long. CDR1 and CDR2 (germline): MDHEN, SYDVKM. CDR3 sequence (DNA): TGTGCCAGCAGTTCCGTTGGGGCCGGGCTTAGCTACAATGAGCAGTTCTTC. This codes for CASSSVGAGLSYNEQFF. The full variable domain, completed using reference TRBV28 and TRBJ2-1, is DVKVTQSSRYLVKRTGEKVFLECVQDMDHENMFWYRQDPGLGLRLIYFSYDVKMKEKGDIPEGYSVSREKKERFSLILESASTNQTSMYLCASSSVGAGLSYNEQFFGPGTRLTVL.

The table lists this clonotype with many counts. V gene TRBV30 combines with J gene TRBJ2-7; the D gene could be TRBD1 or TRBD2 (6 bases each). V lost 2 bases, J lost 6 bases, and 14 bases lay in between. Germline V gene lookup returns CDR1 GTSNPN and CDR2 SVGIG (reference sequence). This CDR3 spans 13 amino acids. Here the CDR3 reads CAWSLGGPSEQYF. The CDR3 nucleotides read TGTGCCTGGAGTCTAGGGGGGCCCTCCGAGCAGTACTTC.

There are many counts of this clonotype. J is TRBJ1-4 and V is TRBV15; no clear D. The CDR3 is 12 residues long. Germline V gene lookup returns CDR1 LNHNV and CDR2 YYDKDF (reference sequence). V was pared by 8 bases and J by 3 bases, with 7 bases between. The CDR3 is CATARPNEKLFF. DNA of the CDR3: TGTGCCACCGCACGGCCTAATGAAAAACTGTTTTTT.

There are many counts of this clonotype. V usage is TRBV5-5 and J usage is TRBJ2-7; 8 positions match TRBD1. CDR1 is SGHKS and CDR2 is YYEKEE in the germline V gene (reference sequence). This CDR3 is 14 amino acids long. Trimming at V came to 5 bases and at J to 3 bases, leaving 7 bases not matched to a gene. CDR3 nucleotide sequence: TGTGCCAGCAGTGGACAGGGAGCGAGCTACGAGCAGTACTTC. Residues: CASSGQGASYEQYF.

The sample holds many counts of this clonotype. The chain is built from TRBV7-9 and TRBJ2-1; 7 bases line up with TRBD1. V trimming: 4 bases; J trimming: 0 bases; junction bases outside the gene matches: 6. The V gene's germline CDR1 is SEHNR and CDR2 FQNEAQ (reference sequence). This CDR3 is 16 amino acids long. CDR3 sequence reads: CASSSQGKSSYNEQFF. The CDR3 DNA sequence: TGTGCCAGCAGCTCACAGGGGAAGAGCTCCTACAATGAGCAGTTCTTC.

This clonotype has only a few counts. The chain couples TRBV13 to TRBJ2-3; 7 nucleotides agree with TRBD2. The V segment lost 5 bases and the J segment 4 bases; nucleotides outside the gene matches: 3. The CDR3 runs 13 residues. CDR1 and CDR2 (germline): PRHDT, FYEKMQ (reference sequence). In DNA, the CDR3 is TGTGCCAGCAGCCCAGGGAGGGCAGATACGCAGTATTTT. It specifies CASSPGRADTQYF.

This clonotype has a handful of counts. J is TRBJ1-6 and V is TRBV4-1; 9 nucleotides align to TRBD1. V lost 2 bases and J lost 7; bases outside the gene matches: 6. CDR3 length: 16 amino acids. Germline V lookup: CDR1 MGHRA, CDR2 YSYEKL. CDR3 nucleotides: TGCGCCAGCAGCCAACCGGACAGGGGTTGGAATTCACCCCTCCACTTT. Residues: CASSQPDRGWNSPLHF.

In its sample, this clonotype was seen a few times. CDR3 nucleotides: TGTGCCAGCAGCGCGAGGGGACAGAGCTCTGGGGCCAACGTCCTGACTTTC. Residues: CASSARGQSSGANVLTF. This sequence joins TRBV9 and TRBJ2-6, with 7 bases identical to TRBD1. CDR1 SGDLS and CDR2 YYNGEE come from the germline V gene. V lost 3 bases and J lost 0; bases outside the gene matches: 6. The CDR3 length is 17 residues.

This clonotype occurred many times. The gene calls are TRBV3-1 and TRBJ2-4, with TRBD2 identical over 7 bases. This CDR3 comprises 11 residues. The germline V gene encodes CDR1 LGHDT and CDR2 YNNKEL (reference sequence). Trimming removed 5 bases from V and 14 bases from J; junction bases left unmatched: 6. The CDR3 reads CASSSRGTKYF. In DNA form, the CDR3 reads TGTGCCAGCAGCTCCCGCGGGACTAAGTACTTC.

The J gene is TRBJ2-6, the V gene TRBV15; D gene ambiguous. The CDR3 length is 15 residues. The V end lost 3 bases, the J end lost 3 bases, and 9 bases lay between the germline ends. Germline V CDR1 and CDR2: LNHNV, YYDKDF (reference sequence). Here the CDR3 reads CATSRQWSGANVLTF. CDR3 DNA: TGTGCCACCAGCAGGCAATGGAGTGGGGCCAACGTCCTGACTTTC. Full variable domain (missing parts from reference TRBV15 and TRBJ2-6): DAMVIQNPRYQVTQFGKPVTLSCSQTLNHNVMYWYQQKSSQAPKLLFHYYDKDFNNEADTPDNFQSRRPNTSFCFLDIRSPGLGDTAMYLCATSRQWSGANVLTFGAGSRLTVL.

This clonotype was counted at least ten times. The chain links TRBV6-5 to TRBJ1-1, with a tentative D call TRBD1 (6 bases). Germline lookup yields CDR1 MNHEY and CDR2 SVGAGI. V shed 2 bases and J shed 0 bases, with 10 bases lying between them. This CDR3 spans 15 amino acids. CDR3 sequence: CASSYGAGVNTEAFF. The CDR3 nucleotides are TGTGCCAGCAGTTACGGCGCAGGGGTGAACACTGAAGCTTTCTTT.

The rearrangement links TRBV25-1 to TRBJ1-4; 7 bases fit TRBD1. The CDR3 covers 15 residues. Germline CDR1 reads MGHDK; CDR2 reads SYGVNS. The trim removed 3 bases at V and 6 bases at J, leaving 7 bases unmatched. The CDR3 DNA follows: TGTGCCAGCAGTGACAGGGGGGCTGTGGATGAAAAACTGTTTTTT. Translated: CASSDRGAVDEKLFF.

Only a few counts were recorded for this clonotype. The chain uses TRBV27 and TRBJ2-7, with D perhaps matching TRBD1 or TRBD2 (5 bases each). The CDR3 has 15 amino acids. Trimming took off 6 bases at V and 3 bases at J, with 18 bases between the two ends. Looked up from germline, CDR1 is MNHEY and CDR2 is SMNVEV (reference sequence). This CDR3 reads CASSVVGEPYYEQYF. The CDR3 region has the DNA TGTGCCAGCAGCGTAGTAGGGGAGCCCTACTACGAGCAGTACTTC.

The V call is TRBV5-1, the J call TRBJ2-6; tentative D call: TRBD1 (5 bases). Looked up from germline, CDR1 is SGHRS and CDR2 is YFSETQ. V lost 4 bases and J 0 bases, leaving 8 bases between the germline ends. CDR3 length: 15 amino acids. The CDR3, as DNA: TGCGCCAGCAGCCCAGGGAACTCTGGGGCCAACGTCCTGACTTTC. It specifies CASSPGNSGANVLTF. Drawing the rest from reference TRBV5-1 and TRBJ2-6, the complete variable domain is KAGVTQTPRYLIKTRGQQVTLSCSPISGHRSVSWYQQTPGQGLQFLFEYFSETQRNKGNFPGRFSGRQFSNSRSEMNVSTLELGDSALYLCASSPGNSGANVLTFGAGSRLTVL.

This clonotype was seen only a few times. The CDR3 region is CASEPGLGFGELFF. Here the CDR3 DNA reads TGCGCCAGCGAACCGGGACTAGGGTTCGGGGAGCTGTTTTTT. The chain uses TRBV5-1 and TRBJ2-2; 8 bases agree with TRBD2. This CDR3 is 14 amino acids long. Germline CDR1 SGHRS, CDR2 YFSETQ. With 7 bases clipped from V and 7 bases from J, the junction kept 9 bases outside the gene matches.

In its sample, this clonotype was seen a few times. This sequence joins TRBV9 and TRBJ2-3; D is uncertain. The ends were cut back, 0 bases at V and 0 bases at J, with 8 bases in the middle. CDR1 is SGDLS and CDR2 is YYNGEE in the germline V gene. The CDR3 runs to 15 residues. The CDR3 reads CASSVEGMSTDTQYF. DNA of the CDR3: TGTGCCAGCAGCGTAGAAGGGATGAGCACAGATACGCAGTATTTT.

This clonotype was picked up many times. The chain is built from TRBV9 and TRBJ1-2, with 7 bases fitting TRBD1. The CDR3 contains 16 residues. Germline V gives CDR1 SGDLS, CDR2 YYNGEE. V shed 2 bases, J shed 4 bases, and the junction held 11 bases outside the gene matches. The CDR3 reads CASSVRPSGTVYGYTF. CDR3 DNA sequence: TGTGCCAGCAGCGTTCGACCGTCCGGGACAGTCTATGGCTACACCTTC.

The chain employs TRBV6-5 and TRBJ1-4; D uncertain. The CDR3 is 14 amino acids. The germline V and J ends were trimmed by 1 base and 8 bases, with 11 bases remaining between them. Germline CDR1 reads MNHEY; CDR2 reads SVGAGI. CDR3 region: CASSYFGVGEKLFF. The CDR3 region has the DNA TGTGCCAGCAGTTACTTCGGGGTTGGCGAAAAACTGTTTTTT.

At least ten counts were recorded for this clonotype. The chain couples TRBV9 to TRBJ1-2, with TRBD1 as a possible D gene (5 bases). The germline V gene encodes CDR1 SGDLS and CDR2 YYNGEE. The CDR3 is 14 residues long. V was clipped by 3 bases and J by 4 bases, with 13 bases between them. The DNA of the CDR3 is TGTGCCAGCAGCGGGGTGGGGGTCTTCTATGGCTACACCTTC. Its protein product is CASSGVGVFYGYTF. Full variable domain (outside the CDR3, taken from reference TRBV9 and TRBJ1-2): DSGVTQTPKHLITATGQRVTLRCSPRSGDLSVYWYQQSLDQGLQFLIQYYNGEERAKGNILERFSAQQFPDLHSELNLSSLELGDSALYFCASSGVGVFYGYTFGSGTRLTVV.

At least ten counts were recorded for this clonotype. The rearrangement joins TRBV20-1 to TRBJ2-1, with 11 positions matching TRBD2. This CDR3 region has 16 residues. Per the germline V gene, CDR1 is DFQATT and CDR2 is SNEGSKA (reference sequence). V lost 4 bases and J lost 5; bases outside the gene matches: 10. Here the CDR3 DNA reads TGCAGTGCTAAGCAGCTAGCGGGAGGTCCCGACAATGAGCAGTTCTTC. It specifies CSAKQLAGGPDNEQFF.

As for this clonotype: This sequence may be a read error, since a much larger clone differs from it by one base. The J gene is TRBJ2-1, the V gene TRBV10-3; 14 bases are shared with TRBD2. The CDR3 loop spans 16 amino acids. Germline CDR1 ENHRY, CDR2 SYGVKD. J lost 9 bases, V lost 5 bases, and 9 bases had no gene match. CDR3: CAISSQTSGRAGEQFF. The CDR3 nucleotides read TGTGCCATCAGTAGTCAGACTAGCGGGAGGGCCGGTGAGCAGTTCTTC.

The genes are TRBV9 and TRBJ1-5, with 7 nucleotides matching TRBD1. Germline V CDR1 and CDR2: SGDLS, YYNGEE. This CDR3 is 13 amino acids long. V trimming: 2 bases; J trimming: 16 bases; junction bases outside the gene matches: 12. This CDR3 is CASSVKVGTEVHF. The DNA for the CDR3 is TGTGCCAGCAGCGTCAAAGTCGGGACAGAGGTCCATTTT.